Presented here are 16 T cell receptor beta chains from one specimen sequenced in a study of human T cells and chemical hapten exposure. Each CDR3 protein is one row after TCRdb ran MiXCR on the RACE reads. The sample has approximately 79,000 distinct CDR3 sequences, about 8% seen once; the top ten hold 2% to 3%. Time point: pre-sensitization, week 0. Treatment given: therapeutic diphenylcyclopropenone sensitization with weekly scalp DPC. The sample here was whole blood, taken in connection with sensitization to the hapten diphenylcyclopropenone (DPC). The receptors come from a man in his forties or fifties with alopecia areata. Some clones in this sample may be carry-over from other donors' samples.

This clonotype showed up just a few times. The genes are TRBV6-2 or TRBV6-3 and TRBJ2-1, with TRBD2 matching 9 bases. V lost 6 bases to trimming and J lost 4 bases; unmatched junction nucleotides: 10. In germline, CDR1 is MNHEY, CDR2 SVGEGT. The CDR3 has 16 residues. The DNA of the CDR3 is TGTGCCAGCAGACCATTAGCTAGCGGGATTTACAATGAGCAGTTCTTC. Translated: CASRPLASGIYNEQFF.

There are many counts of this clonotype. This chain joins TRBV10-3 and TRBJ2-6; no reliable D call. The CDR3 is made up of 15 amino acids. Deletions cut 5 bases from V and 0 bases from J, with 8 bases between. Germline loops: CDR1 ENHRY, CDR2 SYGVKD. In DNA form, the CDR3 reads TGTGCCATCAGTCCACAGATCTCTGGGGCCAACGTCCTGACTTTC. Translation gives CAISPQISGANVLTF.

The chain couples TRBV4-2 to TRBJ2-1; TRBD2 agrees at 12 bases. The trim removed 4 bases at V and 6 bases at J, leaving 10 bases unmatched. The germline CDR1 and CDR2 sequences are LGHNA and YNFKEQ. The CDR3 is 17 residues long. CDR3 nucleotide sequence: TGTGCCAGCAGCCCAAGGGAGAGACTAGCGGGAGTCAATGAGCAGTTCTTC. This translates into CASSPRERLAGVNEQFF.

The chain recombines TRBV7-9 with TRBJ2-5; unclear D gene. CDR3 length equals 16 residues. With 1 base removed from V and 0 bases from J, the gap between germline ends came to 12 bases. Germline V gives CDR1 SEHNR, CDR2 FQNEAQ (reference sequence). The CDR3 protein is CASSLVAARYQETQYF. As DNA, the CDR3 is TGTGCCAGCAGCTTAGTGGCTGCAAGGTACCAAGAGACCCAGTACTTC. Combining the CDR3 with reference TRBV7-9 and TRBJ2-5 gives the whole variable domain DTGVSQNPRHKITKRGQNVTFRCDPISEHNRLYWYRQTLGQGPEFLTYFQNEAQLEKSRLLSDRFSAERPKGSFSTLEIQRTEQGDSAMYLCASSLVAARYQETQYFGPGTRLLVL.

This clonotype showed up many times. This chain connects TRBV12-3 or TRBV12-4 to TRBJ1-4; D may be TRBD1 (6 bases). The CDR3 runs 16 residues. V was trimmed by 4 bases and J by 5 bases, leaving 17 bases between them. Written as DNA, the CDR3 is TGTGCCAGCAGTTCAGGGGAAGGGGGGGGGAATGAAAAACTGTTTTTT. Translated, it gives CASSSGEGGGNEKLFF.

To note about this clonotype: A read error may explain this, as a much larger clone is one base away. The chain is built from TRBV5-5 and TRBJ1-1; D gene unclear. CDR1 is SGHKS, CDR2 YYEKEE, per germline (reference sequence). This CDR3 is built from 13 residues. The CDR3 sequence is CASNLEGYTEAFF. The CDR3 DNA reads as TGTGCCAGCAACTTGGAAGGATACACTGAAGCTTTCTTT.

V gene TRBV30 combines with J gene TRBJ1-5; TRBD1 is a possible D gene (6 bases). With 1 base removed from V and 7 bases from J, the gap between germline ends came to 17 bases. CDR3 length: 15 residues. Germline CDR1 and CDR2: GTSNPN and SVGIG (reference sequence). This CDR3 reads CAWSGGPSKVQPQHF. DNA for the CDR3: TGTGCCTGGAGTGGGGGGCCGTCCAAGGTCCAGCCCCAGCATTTT.

This clonotype has a count of ten or more. This chain connects TRBV7-2 to TRBJ1-4; 12 bases align to TRBD1. The CDR3 runs 18 residues. Trimming cost V 0 bases and J 5 bases; bases outside gene matches: 7. Germline V gene data show CDR1 as SGHTA and CDR2 as FQGNSA. CDR3: CASSLAGDRGRSNEKLFF. CDR3 nucleotides: TGTGCCAGCAGCTTAGCGGGGGACAGGGGGCGGTCAAATGAAAAACTGTTTTTT.

This clonotype was picked up many times. V gene TRBV18 combines with J gene TRBJ2-3, with D possibly being TRBD2 (5 bases). The ends were cut back, 2 bases at V and 2 bases at J, with 11 bases in the middle. The CDR3 is 15 residues long. Germline values: CDR1 KGHSH, CDR2 LQKENI. The CDR3 nucleotides read TGTGCCAGCTCACCAGGAGGCAAGCACACAGATACGCAGTATTTT. Its protein is CASSPGGKHTDTQYF.

This clonotype appeared a few times. The chain carries TRBV30 and TRBJ2-2, with unresolved D. The CDR3 length is 15 residues. The V and J ends lost 3 bases and 2 bases respectively, with 13 bases between them. Per the germline V gene, CDR1 is GTSNPN and CDR2 is SVGIG (reference sequence). The DNA of the CDR3 is TGTGCCTGGAGACAGACAAATAGAAACACCGGGGAGCTGTTTTTT. It yields the protein CAWRQTNRNTGELFF. The whole variable domain, filled in from reference TRBV30 and TRBJ2-2, reads SQTIHQWPATLVQPVGSPLSLECTVEGTSNPNLYWYRQAAGRGLQLLFYSVGIGQISSEVPQNLSASRPQDRQFILSSKKLLLSDSGFYLCAWRQTNRNTGELFFGEGSRLTVL.

This clonotype was picked up a small number of times. V is TRBV28 and J is TRBJ2-1; D uncertain. CDR3 length equals 12 residues. Trimming removed 10 bases from V and 5 bases from J, with 12 bases in between. Germline lookup yields CDR1 MDHEN and CDR2 SYDVKM. CDR3 protein: CATKGAHNEQFF. The DNA for the CDR3 is TGTGCCACCAAAGGAGCTCACAATGAGCAGTTCTTC.

Many counts were recorded for this clonotype. This chain joins TRBV5-6 and TRBJ2-3; 11 nucleotides agree with TRBD2. CDR3 length equals 15 residues. V shed 3 bases, J shed 5 bases, and the junction held 5 bases outside the gene matches. CDR1 SGHDT and CDR2 YYEEEE come from the germline V gene. The CDR3 DNA is TGTGCCAGCAGCTCTATAGCGGGAGGGGGAGATACGCAGTATTTT. Its protein product is CASSSIAGGGDTQYF.

This clonotype appeared a few times. The V call is TRBV10-3, the J call TRBJ1-1; unclear D gene. The germline CDR1 and CDR2 sequences are ENHRY and SYGVKD. The V end lost 0 bases, the J end lost 3 bases, and 8 bases lay between the germline ends. The CDR3 loop spans 14 amino acids. In DNA form, the CDR3 reads TGTGCCATCAGTGAGTCTGAGGTAGACACTGAAGCTTTCTTT. It yields the protein CAISESEVDTEAFF.

On this clonotype itself: With a much larger clone just one base away, this may be a read error. The chain is built from TRBV2 and TRBJ1-5; D possibly corresponds to TRBD1 (5 bases). CDR1 is SNHLY, CDR2 FYNNEI, per germline. With 7 bases removed from V and 3 bases from J, the gap between germline ends came to 16 bases. The CDR3 loop spans 15 amino acids. CDR3 DNA: TGTGCCAGCACTTGGGGCAGGGCAGACAATCAGCCCCAGCATTTT. Amino acid sequence: CASTWGRADNQPQHF. The variable domain in full, with the rest retrieved from reference TRBV2 and TRBJ1-5, is EPEVTQTPSHQVTQMGQEVILRCVPISNHLYFYWYRQILGQKVEFLVSFYNNEISEKSEIFDDQFSVERPDGSNFTLKIRSTKLEDSAMYFCASTWGRADNQPQHFGDGTRLSIL.

This clonotype was seen many times. The chain is built from TRBV30 and TRBJ1-5; 9 bases line up with TRBD1. J was trimmed by 6 bases and V by 1 base; bases with no gene match: 7. The CDR3 has 15 amino acids. The germline gives CDR1 GTSNPN, CDR2 SVGIG (reference sequence). In nucleotides, the CDR3 is TGTGCCTGGAGTGGGGACAGGGAGAGGAGTCAGCCCCAGCATTTT. It specifies CAWSGDRERSQPQHF.

This clonotype was recorded at least ten times. The J gene is TRBJ2-1, the V gene TRBV6-6; D is unresolved. The V end was cut by 7 bases, the J end by 4 bases, with 5 bases between. The germline V gene has CDR1 MNHNY and CDR2 SVGAGI (reference sequence). CDR3 size: 11 residues. The chain's CDR3 is CASTIYNEQFF. The CDR3 nucleotides read TGTGCCAGCACCATTTACAATGAGCAGTTCTTC.